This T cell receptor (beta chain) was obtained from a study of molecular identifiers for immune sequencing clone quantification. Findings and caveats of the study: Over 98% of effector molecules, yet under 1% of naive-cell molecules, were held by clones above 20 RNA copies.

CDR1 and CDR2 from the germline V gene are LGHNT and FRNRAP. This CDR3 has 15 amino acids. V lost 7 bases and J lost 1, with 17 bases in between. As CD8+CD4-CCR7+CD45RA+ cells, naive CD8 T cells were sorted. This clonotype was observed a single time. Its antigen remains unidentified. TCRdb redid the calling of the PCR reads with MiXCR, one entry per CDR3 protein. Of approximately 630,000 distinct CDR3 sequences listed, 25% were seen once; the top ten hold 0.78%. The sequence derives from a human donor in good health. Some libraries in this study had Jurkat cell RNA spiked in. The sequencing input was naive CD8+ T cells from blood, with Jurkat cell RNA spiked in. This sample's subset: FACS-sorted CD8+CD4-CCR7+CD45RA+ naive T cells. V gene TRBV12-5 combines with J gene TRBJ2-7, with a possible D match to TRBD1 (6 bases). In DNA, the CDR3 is TGTGCTAGTGCCGTCGGACGGACAGATTCCTACGAGCAGTACTTC. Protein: CASAVGRTDSYEQYF. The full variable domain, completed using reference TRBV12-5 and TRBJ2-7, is DARVTQTPRHKVTEMGQEVTMRCQPILGHNTVFWYRQTMMQGLELLAYFRNRAPLDDSGMPKDRFSAEMPDATLATLKIQPSEPRDSAVYFCASAVGRTDSYEQYFGPGTRLTVT.